The rows below give T cell receptor beta chains drawn from one sample of a study of blood T cells in healthy people across ages. TCRdb itself ran the 5' RACE reads through MiXCR, one entry per CDR3 protein. The data show 700,000 to 950,000 distinct CDR3 sequences, about three fifths seen once. The sample taken for sequencing was blood. Every receptor here comes from a young man in good health. Both conserved end residues are part of each CDR3. The D gene is left open where the match is weak. Only some rows state a clone size, as once, few, many or a class for expanded clones.

cdr3_nt	cdr3_aa	v_call	clone_size	j_call	d_call
TGTGCCAGCAGCTTATACTCGGGTGAGCAGTTCTTC	CASSLYSGEQFF	TRBV11-2	-	TRBJ2-1	-
TGTGCCAGCAGCGAAGGGACAGGAGGGCATCAGCCCCAGCATTTT	CASSEGTGGHQPQHF	TRBV3-1	once	TRBJ1-5	TRBD1
TGTGCCAGCAGTCGGACAAGGAGCAATGCGCAGTTCTTC	CASSRTRSNAQFF	TRBV6-5	-	TRBJ2-1	-
TGTGCCAGCAGTTTGGCGGGGAGTGGGATGAACACTGAAGCTTTCTTT	CASSLAGSGMNTEAFF	TRBV12-3/TRBV12-4	-	TRBJ1-1	-
TGTGCCAGCAGGCGTTACACACGGTTGGGCTACACCTTC	CASRRYTRLGYTF	TRBV21-1	-	TRBJ1-2	-
TGTGCCAGCGGGGGACAGGGGGACTACGAGCAGTACTTC	CASGGQGDYEQYF	TRBV7-9	few	TRBJ2-7	TRBD1
TGTGCCAGCAGCGTAGTAACAGGGTCGGGCAATGAGCAGTACTTC	CASSVVTGSGNEQYF	TRBV9	-	TRBJ2-5	-
TGTGCGGCGACAGAGGACAGGGAGGGTTCTGATACGCAGTATTTT	CAATEDREGSDTQYF	TRBV10-3	few	TRBJ2-3	-
TGTGCCATCAGTGCGGTCAATGCCGGGACTCGCATCAATGAGCAGTTCTTC	CAISAVNAGTRINEQFF	TRBV10-3	few	TRBJ2-1	-
TGTGCCAGCAGTTTGCCCGGATCCACAGATACGCAGTATTTT	CASSLPGSTDTQYF	TRBV28	-	TRBJ2-3	-
TGCAGCGTTGCAAGGGGGACTTGGGGGGACACAACCAATGAGCAGTTCTTC	CSVARGTWGDTTNEQFF	TRBV29-1	-	TRBJ2-1	-
TGTGCCAGCAGCCAAGGATCCGGCTACACCGGGGAGCTGTTTTTT	CASSQGSGYTGELFF	TRBV4-2	-	TRBJ2-2	-
TGTGCCAGCAGTAACGGCCGGGCTAGCACAGATACGCAGTATTTT	CASSNGRASTDTQYF	TRBV12-3/TRBV12-4	-	TRBJ2-3	-
TGTGCCAGCAGCCCACAGACAGGGGGCCGCTACGAGCAGTACTTC	CASSPQTGGRYEQYF	TRBV7-2	-	TRBJ2-7	TRBD1
TGTGCCAGCAGCTTATTACCGGGGGAGCAGTACTTC	CASSLLPGEQYF	TRBV7-2	-	TRBJ2-4	-
TGCAGTACACTAGCTGGCTACGAGCAGTACTTC	CSTLAGYEQYF	TRBV20-1	-	TRBJ2-7	-
TGTGCCAGCAGGCCTGGACAGGGGATTGTTGGCTACACCTTC	CASRPGQGIVGYTF	TRBV2	few	TRBJ1-2	TRBD1
TGTGCCAGCAGCCGAGACGGGTTGGGAGAGACCCAGTACTTC	CASSRDGLGETQYF	TRBV7-6	-	TRBJ2-5	-
TGTGCCAGCAGTGGGGGACAGGGCGCGGCTAACTATGGCTACACCTTC	CASSGGQGAANYGYTF	TRBV21-1	-	TRBJ1-2	-
TGTGCCTGGAGTGAAGGGGGTACCGAGCAGTACTTC	CAWSEGGTEQYF	TRBV30	-	TRBJ2-7	-
TGTGCCAGCAGCAATGTGCGTGGGGATTACGAGCAGTACTTC	CASSNVRGDYEQYF	TRBV6-6	-	TRBJ2-7	-
TGTGCCAGTAGTATCGGCAAGGGTCCAGATACGCAGTATTTT	CASSIGKGPDTQYF	TRBV19	-	TRBJ2-3	-
TGTGCCAGCAAGGCGGGAGGGGAGACAGATACGCAGTATTTT	CASKAGGETDTQYF	TRBV6-5	-	TRBJ2-3	TRBD2
TGCAGCGCTCAGGGACAGCAAACCTACGAGCAGTACTTC	CSAQGQQTYEQYF	TRBV29-1	-	TRBJ2-7	TRBD1
TGTGCCAGCATGAGGGGGCCATACGGTGGCGAGCAGTACTTC	CASMRGPYGGEQYF	TRBV27	few	TRBJ2-7	TRBD1
TGTGCCAGCAGTTCGGAGGGGGGGACCTACAATGAGCAGTTCTTC	CASSSEGGTYNEQFF	TRBV6-4	-	TRBJ2-1	-
TGTGCCAGCAGTTCCGTGCCTGTCTATGGCTACACCTTC	CASSSVPVYGYTF	TRBV6-6	-	TRBJ1-2	-
TGCAGCGTCGGGACAGGGGATGGGTATGGCTACACCTTC	CSVGTGDGYGYTF	TRBV29-1	-	TRBJ1-2	TRBD1
TGTGCCAGCAGTTACTCAACAGGCGTCCTGACTTTC	CASSYSTGVLTF	TRBV6-6	-	TRBJ2-6	-
TGCAGTGCTCAGCGGGGGGGCGCATACGAGCAGTACTTC	CSAQRGGAYEQYF	TRBV20-1	-	TRBJ2-7	TRBD2
TGTGCCAGCAGCCTAGACAGGGTCGAAAACATTCAGTACTTC	CASSLDRVENIQYF	TRBV11-2	-	TRBJ2-4	TRBD1
TGTGCCAGCAGCCAAGGACTACAGGGCAACAATCCGCAGTTCTTC	CASSQGLQGNNPQFF	TRBV3-1	few	TRBJ2-1	-
TGTGCCAGCAGTTACAGTCTAGGGGGCGTCTATGGCTACACCTTC	CASSYSLGGVYGYTF	TRBV6-5	-	TRBJ1-2	TRBD1
TGTGCCAGCACCCTCAACATGGGGGGGAGGGGTGCGGAGCAGTACTTC	CASTLNMGGRGAEQYF	TRBV6-6	medium-sized	TRBJ2-7	TRBD2
TGCAGTGCTAGTTGGACAGGGGGCAATCAGCCCCAGCATTTT	CSASWTGGNQPQHF	TRBV20-1	few	TRBJ1-5	TRBD1
TGCGCCAGCAGCTTCGGATGTGAAGCTTTCTTT	CASSFGCEAFF	TRBV5-1	-	TRBJ1-1	-
TGCAGCGTTCTAGGGGGGAGAACCTACGAGCAGTTCTTC	CSVLGGRTYEQFF	TRBV29-1	-	TRBJ2-1	-
TGCAGTGCCAAGACCGGGACAGGGGGACTCCACACAGATACGCAGTATTTT	CSAKTGTGGLHTDTQYF	TRBV20-1	-	TRBJ2-3	TRBD1
TGTGCCAGCAGCCGGGGACTAGCGGGAGGATGGGGGGAGACCCAGTACTTC	CASSRGLAGGWGETQYF	TRBV28	-	TRBJ2-5	TRBD2
TGTGCCAGCACATCAGGGTTGGGCGGCTACACCTTC	CASTSGLGGYTF	TRBV6-5	-	TRBJ1-2	-
TGTGCCAGCAGTTTATCACAGGGAAGGGGCAATCAGCCCCAGCATTTT	CASSLSQGRGNQPQHF	TRBV12-3/TRBV12-4	-	TRBJ1-5	-
TGTGCCAGCAGCCAGGCGGGGGGCCTGGGACACATTCAGTACTTC	CASSQAGGLGHIQYF	TRBV14	few	TRBJ2-4	TRBD2
TGTGCCAGCAGCTTAGCCTCGGGGGAAGAGACCCAGTACTTC	CASSLASGEETQYF	TRBV7-9	few	TRBJ2-5	-
TGTGCCATCAGTTCAAGACCGGGGGGTACGAGCTCTGGGGCCAACGTCCTGACTTTC	CAISSRPGGTSSGANVLTF	TRBV10-3	few	TRBJ2-6	TRBD2
TGTGCCAGCAGTTTAAACTCCAGGGGTACAGGGGAGACCCAGTACTTC	CASSLNSRGTGETQYF	TRBV12-3/TRBV12-4	-	TRBJ2-5	-
TGTGCCACCAGCAGAGAACTAGCGGGTAGCACAGATACGCAGTATTTT	CATSRELAGSTDTQYF	TRBV15	-	TRBJ2-3	TRBD2
TGCGCCAGCAGCAAACACTCGGACAGGGCCTACGAGCAGTACTTC	CASSKHSDRAYEQYF	TRBV5-1	-	TRBJ2-7	TRBD1
TGTGCCAGCAGTAAAACTCCCTCTTCGAAACTAGTAGGGGGTGGCGAGCAGTACTTC	CASSKTPSSKLVGGGEQYF	TRBV6-1	-	TRBJ2-7	-